A single sample gave rise to the 14 T cell receptor beta chains below, sequenced in a study of blood T cell repertoires in COVID-19. The protocol was immunoSEQ multiplex PCR, while the TCRdb copy is restricted to in-frame clones and leaves out a portion. The sample consists of about 320,000 clones, about nine tenths of them appearing once. The sample was peripheral blood. The receptors were gathered from a woman aged 25 to 39 with COVID-19, enrolled during active disease.

The genes are TRBV21-1 and TRBJ2-5; the table names TRBD2, a call not compared with the DNA. TRBV21-1 constitutes a pseudogene. CDR3 length: 14 amino acids. Written as DNA, the CDR3 is TGTGCCAGCAGCCCTCCGGAGGGCCAAGAGACCCAGTACTTC. It is translated as CASSPPEGQETQYF.

Ten or more counts support this clone. This chain joins TRBV12-3 or TRBV12-4 and TRBJ1-1; D is perhaps TRBD1 (5 bases). CDR3 size: 13 residues. Trimming cost V 3 bases and J 6 bases, with 11 bases left between them. For the CDR3, the DNA is TGTGCCAGCAGTTTGGGACTGCACCCTGAAGCTTTCTTT. Its protein product is CASSLGLHPEAFF.

This rearrangement joins TRBV3-1 (or the pseudogene TRBV3-2) to TRBJ1-1, with 7 nucleotides matching TRBD1. The germline V gene encodes CDR1 LGHDT and CDR2 YNNKEL (reference sequence). V lost 1 base to trimming and J lost 4 bases; unmatched junction nucleotides: 9. The CDR3 runs 16 residues. CDR3 sequence: CASSQARGLGVTEAFF. In DNA form, the CDR3 reads TGTGCCAGCAGCCAAGCGAGGGGGCTAGGGGTCACTGAAGCTTTCTTT.

In its sample, this clone was seen once. The CDR3, as DNA: TGCGCCAGCAGACAGGGAGAGTCACCCCTCCACTTT. Its protein product is CASRQGESPLHF. The rearrangement joins TRBV5-1 to TRBJ1-6, with a possible D match to TRBD1 (6 bases). V was pared by 5 bases and J by 10 bases, with 10 bases between. The CDR3 loop spans 12 amino acids. The germline CDR1 and CDR2 sequences are SGHRS and YFSETQ. Drawing the rest from reference TRBV5-1 and TRBJ1-6, the complete variable domain is KAGVTQTPRYLIKTRGQQVTLSCSPISGHRSVSWYQQTPGQGLQFLFEYFSETQRNKGNFPGRFSGRQFSNSRSEMNVSTLELGDSALYLCASRQGESPLHFGNGTRLTVT.

The chain combines TRBV5-5 with TRBJ2-2, with a possible D match to TRBD2 (5 bases). The CDR3 totals 17 residues. Trimming took 4 bases from V and 0 from J, leaving 16 bases between them. The germline CDR1 and CDR2 sequences are SGHKS and YYEKEE (reference sequence). The CDR3 loop reads CASSPFMAGTNTGELFF. DNA for the CDR3: TGTGCCAGCAGCCCCTTTATGGCGGGTACGAACACCGGGGAGCTGTTTTTT.

The gene calls are TRBV2 and TRBJ1-6; D call uncertain. The CDR3 covers 13 residues. V was clipped by 1 base and J by 12 bases, with 10 bases between them. Germline V gene data show CDR1 as SNHLY and CDR2 as FYNNEI. CDR3 in DNA: TGTGCCAGCAGTGAAGGAGACCGGGTACCCCTCCACTTT. Translated, it gives CASSEGDRVPLHF.

The chain couples TRBV10-3 to TRBJ2-1, with 7 bases identical to TRBD2. CDR1 is ENHRY and CDR2 is SYGVKD in the germline V gene. This CDR3 region has 20 residues. V trimming: 2 bases; J trimming: 6 bases; junction bases outside the gene matches: 22. In DNA, the CDR3 is TGTGCCATCAGTGAGCCCCCTAGACTAGCCGCCCTTGGTGGACTCAATGAGCAGTTCTTC. It specifies CAISEPPRLAALGGLNEQFF.

This chain joins TRBV7-9 and TRBJ2-7; 8 bases agree with TRBD1. The CDR3 runs 15 residues. V dropped 5 bases and J dropped 2; count of bases not matched to a gene: 8. Germline values: CDR1 SEHNR, CDR2 FQNEAQ (reference sequence). The CDR3 coding sequence is TGTGCCAGCAGCCCTTACCCGGACAGGGCCTACGAGCAGTACTTC. Amino acid sequence: CASSPYPDRAYEQYF.

The chain is built from TRBV6-5 and TRBJ1-3; D ambiguous. CDR3 length equals 13 residues. Trimming pared 5 bases from V and 3 bases from J, leaving 8 bases between. The V gene's germline CDR1 is MNHEY and CDR2 SVGAGI. CDR3 amino acids: CASSLLVGNTIYF. Written as DNA, the CDR3 is TGTGCCAGCAGTCTGTTAGTTGGAAACACCATATATTTT.

This chain links TRBV7-6 with TRBJ1-1; D is possibly TRBD1 (5 bases). Germline assignment: CDR1 SGHVS and CDR2 FNYEAQ. The CDR3 contains 13 residues. The germline V and J ends were trimmed by 5 bases and 1 base, with 8 bases remaining between them. The CDR3 nucleotides are TGTGCCAGCAGCCAGCAGGGGAACACTGAAGCTTTCTTT. Translation gives CASSQQGNTEAFF.

This sequence joins TRBV7-2 and TRBJ1-2, with D perhaps matching TRBD1 (5 bases). Germline V CDR1 and CDR2: SGHTA, FQGNSA. Trimming left V 1 base short and J 0 bases short, with 9 bases between. The CDR3 length is 15 residues. CDR3 coding DNA: TGTGCCAGCAGCTTAGGACAGTTTTCTAACTATGGCTACACCTTC. It yields the protein CASSLGQFSNYGYTF.

V usage is TRBV6-1 and J usage is TRBJ2-7; TRBD2 might be the D (5 bases). The CDR3 runs to 14 residues. Germline V lookup: CDR1 MNHNS, CDR2 SASEGT. The ends were cut back, 2 bases at V and 1 base at J, with 9 bases in the middle. The CDR3 coding sequence is TGTGCCAGCAGTGAAAGCGAGGGTTCCTACGAGCAGTACTTC. Its protein is CASSESEGSYEQYF.

The V gene is TRBV15, the J gene TRBJ2-5; TRBD1 aligns across 7 bases. Germline CDR1 reads LNHNV; CDR2 reads YYDKDF (reference sequence). V trimming: 0 bases; J trimming: 5 bases; junction bases outside the gene matches: 3. The CDR3 totals 14 residues. CDR3 protein: CATSRDTRGETQYF. In DNA form, the CDR3 reads TGTGCCACCAGCAGAGATACCAGGGGGGAGACCCAGTACTTC.

This chain uses TRBV18 with TRBJ2-7, with TRBD1 matching over 9 bases. CDR3 size: 13 residues. Germline trimming cut 4 bases from V and 7 bases from J; bases unmatched to any gene: 5. Per the germline V gene, CDR1 is KGHSH and CDR2 is LQKENI. CDR3 nucleotide sequence: TGTGCCAGCTCACGGGACAGGGATTATGAGCAGTACTTC. Its translation: CASSRDRDYEQYF.